This TCR beta chain derives from a study of T-cell memory formation after mild COVID-19. Study information: TCR clusters mostly belonged to single donors.

CDR3 length: 15 residues. Germline values: CDR1 SGHRS, CDR2 YFSETQ. Trimming cost V 0 bases and J 0 bases, with 8 bases left between them. One entry per CDR3 protein, called by TCRdb with MiXCR from the 5' RACE reads. The repertoire holds 560,000 or so distinct CDR3 sequences, with 15% to 20% as singletons. The receptor was derived from an adult woman who had mild COVID-19 (a few samples of this study predate the infection). Cell type and time point are not known. The J gene is TRBJ2-3, the V gene TRBV5-1, with D uncertain. The sample comprised PBMCs or a T cell subset sorted from them (not recorded which). Here the CDR3 reads CASSLDSQSTDTQYF. Here the CDR3 DNA reads TGCGCCAGCAGCTTGGACAGTCAGAGCACAGATACGCAGTATTTT.